Listed below are T cell receptor beta chains from one sample, sequenced in a study of blood T cell repertoires in COVID-19. The protocol was immunoSEQ multiplex PCR, while the TCRdb copy is restricted to in-frame clones and leaves out a portion. This table has 150,000 or so clones, around 88% appearing once. The sequenced material came from peripheral blood. The origin of the receptors is a man between 45 and 60 years old with acute or convalescent COVID-19. Both conserved end residues are part of each CDR3. Each record gives: J gene, V gene, clone size, D gene, CDR3 protein, CDR3 DNA. D genes are given only for firm matches. Clone size, where shown, is once, few, many, or a class for clones that have expanded.

J: TRBJ1-2
V: TRBV28
size: NA
D: NA
CDR3: CASRGEVRGYTF
DNA: TGTGCCAGCAGAGGGGAGGTGCGTGGCTACACCTTC

J: TRBJ2-3
V: TRBV29-1
size: NA
D: TRBD1
CDR3: CSAVGGLTDTQYF
DNA: TGCAGCGCTGTAGGGGGCCTAACAGATACGCAGTATTTT

J: TRBJ1-1
V: TRBV9
size: NA
D: NA
CDR3: CASSVEIDQSRTEAFF
DNA: TGTGCCAGCAGCGTAGAAATAGACCAGTCGAGGACTGAAGCTTTCTTT

J: TRBJ1-5
V: TRBV27
size: NA
D: NA
CDR3: CASSSAGVSGNQPQHF
DNA: TGTGCCAGCAGTTCCGCAGGGGTCTCCGGCAATCAGCCCCAGCATTTT

J: TRBJ1-2
V: TRBV19
size: NA
D: NA
CDR3: CASSIGGEWGYTF
DNA: TGTGCCAGTAGTATAGGCGGCGAGTGGGGCTACACCTTC

J: TRBJ2-1
V: TRBV6-5
size: NA
D: TRBD2
CDR3: CASNRLATNEQFF
DNA: TGTGCCAGCAATCGACTAGCGACGAATGAGCAGTTCTTC

J: TRBJ2-7
V: TRBV3-1/TRBV3-2
size: few
D: TRBD2
CDR3: CASSPPGLAGGYEQYF
DNA: TGTGCCAGCAGCCCCCCTGGACTAGCGGGGGGCTACGAGCAGTACTTC

J: TRBJ2-1
V: TRBV27
size: NA
D: TRBD2
CDR3: CASSLFGPGLAGNEQFF
DNA: TGTGCCAGCAGTTTATTCGGACCGGGACTAGCGGGAAATGAGCAGTTCTTC

J: TRBJ2-5
V: TRBV5-6
size: NA
D: TRBD2
CDR3: CASSFSRERGMAGLETQYF
DNA: TGTGCCAGCAGCTTTTCCAGGGAGCGGGGGATGGCGGGATTAGAGACCCAGTACTTC

J: TRBJ2-1
V: TRBV28
size: NA
D: NA
CDR3: CASSLSQGPYNEQFF
DNA: TGTGCCAGCAGTTTGTCCCAGGGGCCCTACAATGAGCAGTTCTTC

J: TRBJ2-1
V: TRBV5-1
size: NA
D: NA
CDR3: CASSPLANSYNEQFF
DNA: TGCGCCAGCAGCCCTCTAGCGAACTCCTACAATGAGCAGTTCTTC